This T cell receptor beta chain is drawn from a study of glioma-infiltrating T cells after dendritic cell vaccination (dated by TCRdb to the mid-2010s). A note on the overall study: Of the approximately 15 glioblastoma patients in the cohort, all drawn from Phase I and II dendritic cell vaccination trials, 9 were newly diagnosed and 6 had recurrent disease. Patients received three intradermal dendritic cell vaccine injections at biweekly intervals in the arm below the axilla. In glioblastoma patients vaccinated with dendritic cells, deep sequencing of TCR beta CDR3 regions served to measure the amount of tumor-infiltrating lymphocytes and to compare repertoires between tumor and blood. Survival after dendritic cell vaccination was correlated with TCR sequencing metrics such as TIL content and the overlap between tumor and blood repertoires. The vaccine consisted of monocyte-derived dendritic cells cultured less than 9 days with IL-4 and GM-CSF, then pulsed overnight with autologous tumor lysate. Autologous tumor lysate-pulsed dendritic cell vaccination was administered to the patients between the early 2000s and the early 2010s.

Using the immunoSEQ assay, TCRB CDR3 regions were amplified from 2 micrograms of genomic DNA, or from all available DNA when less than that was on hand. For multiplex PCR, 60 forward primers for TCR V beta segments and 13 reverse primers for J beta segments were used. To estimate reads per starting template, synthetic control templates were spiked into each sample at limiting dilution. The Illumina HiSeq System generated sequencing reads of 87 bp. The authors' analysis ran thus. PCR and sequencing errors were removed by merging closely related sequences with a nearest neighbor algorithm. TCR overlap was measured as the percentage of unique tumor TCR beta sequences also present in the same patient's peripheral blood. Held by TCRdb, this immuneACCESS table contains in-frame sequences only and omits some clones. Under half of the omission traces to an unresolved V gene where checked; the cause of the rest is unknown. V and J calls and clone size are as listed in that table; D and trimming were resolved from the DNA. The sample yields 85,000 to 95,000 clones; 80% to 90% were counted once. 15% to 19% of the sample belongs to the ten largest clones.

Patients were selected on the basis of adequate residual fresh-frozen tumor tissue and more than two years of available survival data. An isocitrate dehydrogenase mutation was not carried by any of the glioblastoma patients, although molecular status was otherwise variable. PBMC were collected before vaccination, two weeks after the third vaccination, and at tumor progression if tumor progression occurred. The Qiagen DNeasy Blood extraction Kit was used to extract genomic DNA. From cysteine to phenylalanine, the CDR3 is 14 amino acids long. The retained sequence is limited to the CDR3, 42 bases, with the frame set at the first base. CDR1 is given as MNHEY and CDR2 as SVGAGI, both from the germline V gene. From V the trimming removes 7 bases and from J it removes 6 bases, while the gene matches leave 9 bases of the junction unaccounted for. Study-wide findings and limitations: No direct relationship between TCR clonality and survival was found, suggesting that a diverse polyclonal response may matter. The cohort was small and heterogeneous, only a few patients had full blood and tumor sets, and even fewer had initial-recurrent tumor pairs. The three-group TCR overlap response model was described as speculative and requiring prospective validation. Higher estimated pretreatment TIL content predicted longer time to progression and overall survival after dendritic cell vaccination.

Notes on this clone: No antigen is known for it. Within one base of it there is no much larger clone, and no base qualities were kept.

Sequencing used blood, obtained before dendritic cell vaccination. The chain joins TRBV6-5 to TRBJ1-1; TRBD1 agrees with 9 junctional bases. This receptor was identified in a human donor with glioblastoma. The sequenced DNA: TGTGCCAGCACCAGGACAGGGGATTTCCCTGAAGCTTTCTTT. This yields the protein CASTRTGDFPEAFF.